This TCR beta chain was captured by sequencing in a study of shared clonotypes between healthy human individuals (TCRdb year 2020). With regard to the full study: The cohort included three men and a couple of women between 18 and 49 years of age. Each donor's leukapheresis produced roughly between about 0.85 and 10 billion PBMCs. For each donor, CD4 naive and CD4 memory were each given three plates, CD8 naive was given two plates, and CD8 memory was given one plate. Different laboratories and diverse techniques were used to prepare libraries and sequence TCR repertoires, to increase sequencing depth and limit assay-specific biases. Blood TCR repertoires of roughly 5 healthy adults were deeply sequenced to estimate repertoire size and the extent of clonotype sharing between individuals.

A word on this clone: Its cognate antigen has yet to be identified. Per-base qualities were not stored, and no clone one base away is much larger.

The donors were healthy, HIV-negative adults who had no recently reported acute infections or vaccinations. All donors were Caucasian adults living in Nashville, Tennessee, USA. CD4+ T cells were enriched by magnetic negative selection; naive cells were then positively selected on CD45RA, and the negative fraction formed the memory subset. After blood collection by leukapheresis, PBMCs were isolated using Ficoll-Histopaque density gradient centrifugation and then cryopreserved in the vapor phase of liquid nitrogen. Purity and quantity of every magnetically sorted T cell population were checked by analytical flow cytometry. From each sorted fraction, genomic DNA was isolated and quantified by UV absorbance on a Nanodrop 2000c. Using the deep immunoSEQ assay, TCR CDR3 regions were amplified from genomic DNA by multiplex PCR. Extracted genomic DNA from each cell subset was distributed evenly across all wells of several immunoSEQ 96-well plates, and each plate was treated as a replicate. For sorted subsets, each replicate PCR was loaded with roughly 190 ng genomic DNA, equivalent to 30,000 or so T cell genomes. Purified libraries were quantified with a Qubit 3.0 fluorometer, sized on a Bioanalyzer 2100, and re-quantified with the KAPA Library Quantification kit. A separate single-read 150-cycle Illumina NextSeq 550 flow cell was used to sequence each immunoSEQ 96-well plate. On the authors' methods: Because only junctional sequences without quality scores were contained in the immunoSEQ output, filtering matching that applied to full-length reads could not be performed. To assign V/J genes and CDR3, sequences were annotated using PyIR, a Python wrapper for IgBLAST v1.9, with IMGT germline references. Reads with weak V/J assignments (E-value above 1e-6), missing CDR3, stop codons, out-of-frame junctions, or ambiguous translated residues were removed. V3J clonotypes were defined by identical inferred V gene, J gene, and CDR3 amino acid sequence. The percentage overlap between two repertoires was calculated by dividing the number of shared unique clonotypes by the size of the smaller repertoire. RTK rarefaction, the Chao1 estimator, and Recon v2.1 estimates of unobserved clonotypes were used to assess repertoire richness. For all TCRbeta clonotypes obtained by the gDNA method from several donors, generation probabilities were computed with OLGA. TCRdb stores this immuneACCESS table with in-frame sequences only. Part of the clones is absent; in the studies checked, under half of the shortfall reflects unresolved V genes, and no reason is known for the rest. V, J and clone size are taken as reported in that table, and D and trimming were inferred from the DNA itself. The sample table records about 2 million clones; roughly 96% of these occur just once. The ten biggest clones cover 0.13% of the sample.

Looking up the germline V gene yields CDR1 LGHNA and CDR2 YSLEER. V is pruned by 1 base and J by 4 bases, leaving 7 bases of the junction without a gene match. From its cysteine to its phenylalanine, the CDR3 spans 17 amino acids. The entry retains the CDR3 DNA only, 51 bases that are in frame from base 1. The paper as a whole reports these results and caveats: Sampling was limited to blood, and TCR repertoires in tissue likely differ from TCR repertoires in blood. Rarefaction of sorted-subset datasets indicated incomplete sequencing despite the large sequencing depth. The genetic and exposure-history diversity represented was limited by the small number of donors. Pairwise subsampling led to the expectation that sequencing depth would affect the degree of clonotype sharing among donors. Naive subsets generally had larger estimated clonotype richness than memory subsets did. Roughly 5% of naive CD4, 3.5% of naive CD8, 2.3% of memory CD4, and approximately 0.4% of memory CD8 clonotypes were shared across several donors. Compared with non-shared clonotypes, clonotypes shared by all four sorted-subset donors had higher generation probabilities.

What was sequenced was naive CD4+ T cells sorted from blood. This specimen's cell subset or site label, interpreted: CD45RA+ positively selected. The sequence links TRBV4-3 to TRBJ2-6; 7 of the junction bases match TRBD1. This TCR derives from a man between 18 and 29 years old in good health. The DNA sequence follows: TGCGCCAGCAGCCAAGGACAGGGATCCATCGGGGCCAACGTCCTGACTTTC. It translates to CASSQGQGSIGANVLTF.